This T cell receptor (beta chain) was sequenced for a study of early T cells in non-severe SARS-CoV-2 infection. About the research overall: Bulk RNA taken from unsorted whole blood was sequenced, leaving chains unpaired.

Many counts were recorded for this clonotype. Its antigen is unknown. The CDR3 is made up of 15 amino acids. Germline CDR1 is LNHNV and CDR2 is YYDKDF (reference sequence). The junction had 3 bases not matched to a gene; V was cut back by 0 bases and J by 4 bases. Researchers attached unique molecular identifiers to individual cDNA molecules. TCRdb itself ran the 5' RACE reads through MiXCR, one entry per CDR3 protein. The repertoire includes 50,000 to 75,000 distinct CDR3 sequences, about 6% of them detected once, and 3% to 4% sits in the top ten. Broader study findings: CD4 and private specificities were missed by VDJdb matching, which favored anti-spike CD8 responses.

This material consisted of whole blood, taken at baseline. The gene calls are TRBV15 and TRBJ2-7; TRBD1 matches 10 bases. The TCR sequence derives from an adult who was a healthcare worker with PCR-confirmed SARS-CoV-2 infection or an uninfected control (not recorded which). The CDR3 protein is CATSREPGQGYEQYF. In DNA form, the CDR3 reads TGTGCCACCAGCAGAGAACCGGGACAGGGGTACGAGCAGTACTTC.